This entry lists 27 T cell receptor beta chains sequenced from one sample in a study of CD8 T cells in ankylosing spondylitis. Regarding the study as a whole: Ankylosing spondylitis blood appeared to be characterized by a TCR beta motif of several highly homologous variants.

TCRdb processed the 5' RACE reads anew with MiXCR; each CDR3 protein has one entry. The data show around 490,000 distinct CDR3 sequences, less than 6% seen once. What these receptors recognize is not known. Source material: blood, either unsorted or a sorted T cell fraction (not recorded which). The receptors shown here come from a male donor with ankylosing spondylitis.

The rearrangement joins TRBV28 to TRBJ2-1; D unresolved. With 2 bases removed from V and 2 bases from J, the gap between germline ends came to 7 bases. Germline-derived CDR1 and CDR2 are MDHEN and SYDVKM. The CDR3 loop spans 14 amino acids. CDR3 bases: TGTGCCAGCAGTTTAACTGATGCCTACAATGAGCAGTTCTTC. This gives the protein CASSLTDAYNEQFF.

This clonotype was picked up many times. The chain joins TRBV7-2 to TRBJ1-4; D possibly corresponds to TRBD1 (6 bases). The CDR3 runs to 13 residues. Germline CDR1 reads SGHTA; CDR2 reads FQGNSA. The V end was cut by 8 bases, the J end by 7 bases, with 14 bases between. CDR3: CASRGQPGEKLFF. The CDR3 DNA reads TGTGCCAGCCGGGGACAACCGGGTGAAAAACTGTTTTTT.

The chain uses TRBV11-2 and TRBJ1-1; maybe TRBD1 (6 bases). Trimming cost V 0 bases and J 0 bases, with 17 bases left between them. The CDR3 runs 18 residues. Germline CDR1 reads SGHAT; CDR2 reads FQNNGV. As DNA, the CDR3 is TGTGCCAGCAGCTTAGATCTGGGAGGGGGGAGGCTGAACACTGAAGCTTTCTTT. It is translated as CASSLDLGGGRLNTEAFF.

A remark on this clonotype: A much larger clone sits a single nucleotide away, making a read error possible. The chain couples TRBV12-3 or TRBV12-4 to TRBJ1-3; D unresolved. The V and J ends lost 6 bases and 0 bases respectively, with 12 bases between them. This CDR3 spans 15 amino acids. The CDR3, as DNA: TGTGCCAGCAGATTAAGGGCCTTCTCTGGAAACACCATATATTTT. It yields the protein CASRLRAFSGNTIYF.

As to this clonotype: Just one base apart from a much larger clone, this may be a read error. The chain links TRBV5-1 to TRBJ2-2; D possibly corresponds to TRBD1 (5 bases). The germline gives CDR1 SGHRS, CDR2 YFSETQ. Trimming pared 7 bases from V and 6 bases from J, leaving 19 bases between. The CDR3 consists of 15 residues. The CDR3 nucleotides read TGCGCCAGCCGTACTACATGGGGCGATTCCGGGGAGCTGTTTTTT. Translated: CASRTTWGDSGELFF.

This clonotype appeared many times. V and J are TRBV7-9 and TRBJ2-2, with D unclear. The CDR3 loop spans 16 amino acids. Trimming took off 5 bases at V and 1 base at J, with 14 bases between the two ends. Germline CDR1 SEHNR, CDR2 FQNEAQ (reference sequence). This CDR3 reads CASSPRAARNTGELFF. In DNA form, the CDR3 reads TGTGCCAGCAGCCCCCGGGCTGCGAGGAACACCGGGGAGCTGTTTTTT.

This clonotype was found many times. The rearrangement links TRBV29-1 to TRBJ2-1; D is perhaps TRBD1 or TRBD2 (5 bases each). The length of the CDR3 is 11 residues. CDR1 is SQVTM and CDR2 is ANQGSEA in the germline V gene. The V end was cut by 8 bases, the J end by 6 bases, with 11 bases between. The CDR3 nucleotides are TGCAGCATCCGGGGCCTCAATGAGCAGTTCTTC. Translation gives CSIRGLNEQFF.

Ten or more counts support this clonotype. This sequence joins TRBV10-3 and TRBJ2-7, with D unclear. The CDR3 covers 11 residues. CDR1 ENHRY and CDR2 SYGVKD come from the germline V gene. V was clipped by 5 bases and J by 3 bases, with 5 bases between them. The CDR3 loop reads CAISNLYEQYF. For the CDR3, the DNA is TGTGCCATCAGTAACCTCTACGAGCAGTACTTC.

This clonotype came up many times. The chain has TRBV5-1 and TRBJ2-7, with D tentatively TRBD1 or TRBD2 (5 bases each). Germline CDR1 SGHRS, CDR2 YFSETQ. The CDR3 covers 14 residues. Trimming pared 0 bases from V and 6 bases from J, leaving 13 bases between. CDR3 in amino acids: CASSLAELGVEQYF. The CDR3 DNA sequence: TGCGCCAGCAGCTTGGCCGAGCTGGGGGTCGAGCAGTACTTC.

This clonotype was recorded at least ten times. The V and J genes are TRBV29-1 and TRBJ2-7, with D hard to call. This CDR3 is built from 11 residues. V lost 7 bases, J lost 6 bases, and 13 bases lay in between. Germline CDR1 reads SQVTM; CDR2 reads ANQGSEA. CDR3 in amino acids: CSATGPGEQYF. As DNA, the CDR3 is TGCAGCGCTACCGGTCCAGGCGAGCAGTACTTC.

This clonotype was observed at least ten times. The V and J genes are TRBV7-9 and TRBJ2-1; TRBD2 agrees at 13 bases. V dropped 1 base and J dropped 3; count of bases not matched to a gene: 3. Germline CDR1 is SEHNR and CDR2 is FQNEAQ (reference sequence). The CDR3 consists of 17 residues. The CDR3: CASSLGGTSGIYNEQFF. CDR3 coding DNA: TGTGCCAGCAGCTTAGGAGGGACTAGCGGGATCTACAATGAGCAGTTCTTC.

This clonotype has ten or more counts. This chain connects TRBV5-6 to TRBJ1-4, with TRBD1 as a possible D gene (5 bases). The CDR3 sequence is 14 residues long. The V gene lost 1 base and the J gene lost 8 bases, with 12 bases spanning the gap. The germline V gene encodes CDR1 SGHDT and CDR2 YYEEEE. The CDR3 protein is CASSLSGILEKLFF. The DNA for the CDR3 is TGTGCCAGCAGCTTGTCAGGGATCTTGGAAAAACTGTTTTTT.

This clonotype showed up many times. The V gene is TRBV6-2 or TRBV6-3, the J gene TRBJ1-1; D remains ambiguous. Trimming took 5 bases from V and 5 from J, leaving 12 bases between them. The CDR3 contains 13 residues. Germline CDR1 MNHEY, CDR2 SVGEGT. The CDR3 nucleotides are TGTGCCAGCAGTCAACAGACGAGGACTGAAGCTTTCTTT. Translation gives CASSQQTRTEAFF.

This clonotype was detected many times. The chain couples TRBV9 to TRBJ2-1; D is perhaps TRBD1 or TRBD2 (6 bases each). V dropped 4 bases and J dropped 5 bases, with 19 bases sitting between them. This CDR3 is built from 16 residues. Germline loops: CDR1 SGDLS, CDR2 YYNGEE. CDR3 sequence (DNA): TGTGCCAGCAGCCCACGAGGGGGGCCAGGGAACAATGAGCAGTTCTTC. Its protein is CASSPRGGPGNNEQFF.

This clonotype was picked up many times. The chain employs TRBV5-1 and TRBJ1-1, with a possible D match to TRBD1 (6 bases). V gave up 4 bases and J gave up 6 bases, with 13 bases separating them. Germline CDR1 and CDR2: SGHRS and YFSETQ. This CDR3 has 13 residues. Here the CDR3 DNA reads TGCGCCAGCAGCCCGCAGGGGTTCGCTGAAGCTTTCTTT. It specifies CASSPQGFAEAFF.

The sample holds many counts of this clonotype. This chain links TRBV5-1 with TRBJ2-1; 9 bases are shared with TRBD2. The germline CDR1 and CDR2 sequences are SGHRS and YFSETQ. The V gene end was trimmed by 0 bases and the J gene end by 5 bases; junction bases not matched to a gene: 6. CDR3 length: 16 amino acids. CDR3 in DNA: TGCGCCAGCAGCTTGGATCATGGCGGGGGGGACAATGAGCAGTTCTTC. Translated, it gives CASSLDHGGGDNEQFF.

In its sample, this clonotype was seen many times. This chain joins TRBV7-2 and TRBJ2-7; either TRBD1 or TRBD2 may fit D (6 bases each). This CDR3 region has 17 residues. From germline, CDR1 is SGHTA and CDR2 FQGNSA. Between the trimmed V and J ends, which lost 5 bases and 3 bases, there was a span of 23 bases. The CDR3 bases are TGTGCCAGCAGCCATCGTGGGGGCAGCGGAGGGATCTACGAGCAGTACTTC. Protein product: CASSHRGGSGGIYEQYF.

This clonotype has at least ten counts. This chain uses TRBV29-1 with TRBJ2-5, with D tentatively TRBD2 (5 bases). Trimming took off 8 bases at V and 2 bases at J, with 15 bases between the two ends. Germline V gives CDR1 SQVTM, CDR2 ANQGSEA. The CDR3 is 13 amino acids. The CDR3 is CSPPWRGQETQYF. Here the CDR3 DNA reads TGCAGCCCCCCTTGGAGAGGGCAAGAGACCCAGTACTTC.

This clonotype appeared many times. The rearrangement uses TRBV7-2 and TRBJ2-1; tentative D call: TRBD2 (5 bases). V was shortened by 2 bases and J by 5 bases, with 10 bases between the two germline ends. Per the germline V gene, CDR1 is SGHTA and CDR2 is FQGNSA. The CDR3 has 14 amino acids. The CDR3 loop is CASSLNRRDNEQFF. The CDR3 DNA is TGTGCCAGCAGCTTAAATAGGCGGGACAATGAGCAGTTCTTC. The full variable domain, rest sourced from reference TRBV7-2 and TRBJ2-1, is GAGVSQSPSNKVTEKGKDVELRCDPISGHTALYWYRQSLGQGLEFLIYFQGNSAPDKSGLPSDRFSAERTGGSVSTLTIQRTQQEDSAVYLCASSLNRRDNEQFFGPGTRLTVL.

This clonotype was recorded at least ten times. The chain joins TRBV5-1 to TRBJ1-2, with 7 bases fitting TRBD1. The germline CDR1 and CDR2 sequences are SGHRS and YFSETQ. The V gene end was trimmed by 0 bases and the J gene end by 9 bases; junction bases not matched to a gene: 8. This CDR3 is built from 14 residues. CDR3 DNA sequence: TGCGCCAGCAGCTTGGCATCAGGGGGAGTGAGCTACACCTTC. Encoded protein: CASSLASGGVSYTF. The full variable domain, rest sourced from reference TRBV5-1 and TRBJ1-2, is KAGVTQTPRYLIKTRGQQVTLSCSPISGHRSVSWYQQTPGQGLQFLFEYFSETQRNKGNFPGRFSGRQFSNSRSEMNVSTLELGDSALYLCASSLASGGVSYTFGSGTRLTVV.

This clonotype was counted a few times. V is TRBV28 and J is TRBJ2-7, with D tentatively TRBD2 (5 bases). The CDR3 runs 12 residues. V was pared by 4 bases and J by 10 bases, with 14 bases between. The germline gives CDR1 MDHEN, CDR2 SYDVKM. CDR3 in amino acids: CASSSGPSGQYF. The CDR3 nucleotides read TGTGCCAGCAGTTCGGGCCCTTCGGGACAGTACTTC.

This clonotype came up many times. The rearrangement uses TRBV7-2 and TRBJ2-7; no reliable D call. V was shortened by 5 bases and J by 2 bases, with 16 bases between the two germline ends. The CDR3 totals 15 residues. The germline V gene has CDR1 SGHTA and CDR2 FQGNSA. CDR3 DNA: TGTGCCAGCAGCCCCCTCACCGGACGGGCCTACGAGCAGTACTTC. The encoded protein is CASSPLTGRAYEQYF.

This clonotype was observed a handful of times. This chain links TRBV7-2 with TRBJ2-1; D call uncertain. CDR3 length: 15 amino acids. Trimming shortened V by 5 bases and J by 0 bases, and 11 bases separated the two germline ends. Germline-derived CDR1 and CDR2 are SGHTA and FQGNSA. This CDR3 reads CASSPTSSSYNEQFF. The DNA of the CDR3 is TGTGCCAGCAGCCCGACCTCAAGCTCCTACAATGAGCAGTTCTTC.

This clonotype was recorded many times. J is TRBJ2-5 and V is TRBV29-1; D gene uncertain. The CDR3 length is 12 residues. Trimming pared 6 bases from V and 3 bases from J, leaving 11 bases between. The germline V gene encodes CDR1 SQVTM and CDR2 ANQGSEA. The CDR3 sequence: CSVNRAEETQYF. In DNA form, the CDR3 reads TGCAGCGTGAACCGGGCCGAAGAGACCCAGTACTTC.

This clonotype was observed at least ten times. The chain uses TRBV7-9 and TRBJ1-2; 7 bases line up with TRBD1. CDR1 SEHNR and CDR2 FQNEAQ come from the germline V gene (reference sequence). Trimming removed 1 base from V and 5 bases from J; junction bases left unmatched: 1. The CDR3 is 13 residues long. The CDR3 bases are TGTGCCAGCAGCTTAGAGACAGGGTATGGCTACACCTTC. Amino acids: CASSLETGYGYTF. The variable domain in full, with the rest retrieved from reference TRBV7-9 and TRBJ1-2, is DTGVSQNPRHKITKRGQNVTFRCDPISEHNRLYWYRQTLGQGPEFLTYFQNEAQLEKSRLLSDRFSAERPKGSFSTLEIQRTEQGDSAMYLCASSLETGYGYTFGSGTRLTVV.

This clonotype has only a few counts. The CDR3 coding sequence is TGTGCCAGCAGCACCCCGGCAGGGCAGGGGGGCGAGCAGTACTTC. This translates into CASSTPAGQGGEQYF. The rearrangement joins TRBV7-9 to TRBJ2-7; tentative D call: TRBD1 (7 bases). V shed 5 bases and J shed 6 bases, with 20 bases lying between them. Germline CDR1 reads SEHNR; CDR2 reads FQNEAQ (reference sequence). The CDR3 runs 15 residues.

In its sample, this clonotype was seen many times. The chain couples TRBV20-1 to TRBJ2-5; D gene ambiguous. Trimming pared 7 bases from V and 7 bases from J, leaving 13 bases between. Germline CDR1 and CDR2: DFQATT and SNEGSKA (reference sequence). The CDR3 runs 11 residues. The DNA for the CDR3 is TGCAGTGTTAAACCTACCCGGACCCAGTACTTC. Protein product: CSVKPTRTQYF.